One and the same sample provided the 20 T cell receptor beta chains below, sequenced in a study of blood T cell repertoires in COVID-19. TCRdb's copy holds only in-frame clones and misses some; the assay was immunoSEQ multiplex PCR. The table lists around 310,000 clones, 85% to 90% of them singletons. Material for sequencing was PBMCs or T cells enriched from blood (not recorded which). The receptors were gathered from a woman in her thirties who had recovered from COVID-19.

The chain links TRBV6-5 to TRBJ1-2; 8 bases are a match to TRBD1. The germline CDR1 and CDR2 sequences are MNHEY and SVGAGI. CDR3 length: 15 amino acids. V gave up 6 bases and J gave up 8 bases; unmatched junction bases: 14. The CDR3 bases are TGTGCCAGCAGCCCCTCCGACAGCTCAGGGGGCGGCTACACCTTC. This gives the protein CASSPSDSSGGGYTF.

This chain links TRBV5-1 with TRBJ2-3; D is undetermined. The CDR3 spans 14 residues. With 0 bases removed from V and 2 bases from J, the gap between germline ends came to 7 bases. The germline V gene encodes CDR1 SGHRS and CDR2 YFSETQ. The CDR3 loop reads CASSLEQITDTQYF. The CDR3 bases are TGCGCCAGCAGCTTGGAACAGATCACAGATACGCAGTATTTT.

The rearrangement joins TRBV30 to TRBJ2-3; D is ambiguous. The CDR3 spans 13 residues. CDR1 is GTSNPN and CDR2 is SVGIG in the germline V gene (reference sequence). V gave up 1 base and J gave up 0 bases, with 5 bases separating them. This chain's CDR3 is CAWSAVSTDTQYF. CDR3 in DNA: TGTGCCTGGAGTGCAGTTAGCACAGATACGCAGTATTTT.

This clone was seen only once. This rearrangement joins TRBV27 to TRBJ2-5; 11 nucleotides align to TRBD2. J gave up 9 bases and V 4 bases, and 10 bases lay outside the gene matches. Germline-derived CDR1 and CDR2 are MNHEY and SMNVEV (reference sequence). There are 15 residues in the CDR3. For the CDR3, the DNA is TGTGCCAGCAGTTCGGGACTAGCGGTCCGGGGGGCCCAGTACTTC. Protein sequence: CASSSGLAVRGAQYF.

The chain joins TRBV4-1 to TRBJ1-2; TRBD1 matches at 9 bases. V shed 3 bases and J 6 bases; nucleotides not matched to a gene: 11. The CDR3 is 16 amino acids. Germline V CDR1 and CDR2: MGHRA, YSYEKL. The CDR3 protein is CASSQTAGQGSHGYTF. The CDR3 nucleotides read TGCGCCAGCAGCCAGACAGCGGGACAGGGATCACATGGCTACACCTTC.

The chain recombines TRBV27 with TRBJ2-1, with TRBD2 as a possible D gene (6 bases). CDR3 size: 17 residues. V was trimmed by 5 bases and J by 0 bases, leaving 17 bases between them. CDR1 is MNHEY and CDR2 is SMNVEV in the germline V gene (reference sequence). CDR3 sequence: CASSPPPLARSYNEQFF. The DNA for the CDR3 is TGTGCCAGCAGTCCCCCCCCACTAGCTCGCTCCTACAATGAGCAGTTCTTC.

The chain has TRBV11-2 and TRBJ1-1; TRBD1 is a possible D gene (5 bases). V lost 2 bases and J lost 4, with 11 bases in between. Looked up from germline, CDR1 is SGHAT and CDR2 is FQNNGV. The CDR3 is made up of 14 amino acids. This chain's CDR3 is CASSLRAGGTEAFF. The DNA of the CDR3 is TGTGCCAGCAGCTTACGTGCGGGGGGCACTGAAGCTTTCTTT.

V and J are TRBV4-2 and TRBJ2-5; 11 bases map to TRBD2. The V gene end was trimmed by 4 bases and the J gene end by 5 bases; junction bases not matched to a gene: 3. The length of the CDR3 is 14 residues. In germline, CDR1 is LGHNA, CDR2 YNFKEQ. DNA for the CDR3: TGTGCCAGCAGCCTGACTAGCGGGACCGAGACCCAGTACTTC. This encodes CASSLTSGTETQYF.

J is TRBJ2-2 and V is TRBV19; the match to TRBD2 covers 8 bases. Germline V lookup: CDR1 LNHDA, CDR2 SQIVND (reference sequence). CDR3 size: 14 residues. V trimming: 3 bases; J trimming: 6 bases; junction bases outside the gene matches: 3. The CDR3 sequence is CASSMSGSAGELFF. DNA for the CDR3: TGTGCCAGTAGTATGAGCGGGAGCGCCGGGGAGCTGTTTTTT.

This chain connects TRBV27 to TRBJ1-2, with D perhaps TRBD1 (6 bases). Deletions cut 6 bases from V and 3 bases from J, with 14 bases between. The CDR3 is 14 residues long. The germline gives CDR1 MNHEY, CDR2 SMNVEV (reference sequence). The CDR3 here is CASRNPGEYYGYTF. CDR3 coding DNA: TGTGCCAGCAGGAATCCAGGGGAATACTATGGCTACACCTTC.

CDR3 in amino acids: CASSQGHQPQHF. DNA of the CDR3: TGTGCCAGCAGCCAGGGTCACCAGCCCCAGCATTTT. The J gene is TRBJ1-5, the V gene TRBV12-3 or TRBV12-4; tentative D call: TRBD1 (5 bases). Trimming took off 6 bases at V and 7 bases at J, with 10 bases between the two ends. This CDR3 contains 12 residues.

The V gene is TRBV9, the J gene TRBJ2-2, with a weak D call TRBD2 (7 bases). The CDR3 is 16 amino acids. In germline, CDR1 is SGDLS, CDR2 YYNGEE. V lost 2 bases to trimming and J lost 4 bases, with 15 bases between them. CDR3 nucleotides: TGTGCCAGCAGCGTGTGGAGGGGGACTACCACCGGGGAGCTGTTTTTT. Translated: CASSVWRGTTTGELFF.

The CDR3 DNA follows: TGTGCCAGCAGCTTGGAGCGGGGGTGGGCCGAGCAGTACTTC. Protein product: CASSLERGWAEQYF. This chain links TRBV5-4 with TRBJ2-7; TRBD2 agrees at 8 bases. The CDR3 consists of 14 residues. In germline, CDR1 is SGHNT, CDR2 YYREEE (reference sequence). The V and J ends lost 0 bases and 6 bases, in that order; junction bases with no gene match: 5.

This clone occurred a few times. The V and J genes are TRBV7-2 and TRBJ2-1; D remains unclear. V was pared by 1 base and J by 3 bases, with 10 bases between. The CDR3 spans 15 residues. CDR1 is SGHTA, CDR2 FQGNSA, per germline. CDR3 nucleotides: TGTGCCAGCAGCTTAGATCTAGGCAGCTACAATGAGCAGTTCTTC. Translation gives CASSLDLGSYNEQFF.

The chain uses TRBV6-5 and TRBJ1-2; TRBD1 matches 8 bases. This CDR3 region has 15 residues. V dropped 5 bases and J dropped 5; count of bases not matched to a gene: 10. CDR1 and CDR2 (germline): MNHEY, SVGAGI. The CDR3 DNA sequence: TGTGCCAGCAGTAAAACCCAGGGGGCGGTTTATGGCTACACCTTC. This gives the protein CASSKTQGAVYGYTF.

The chain couples TRBV11-2 to TRBJ2-7; no clear D gene. V was clipped by 1 base and J by 6 bases, with 7 bases between them. The V gene's germline CDR1 is SGHAT and CDR2 FQNNGV. CDR3 length: 12 amino acids. The CDR3 region is CASSLGTGEQYF. Written as DNA, the CDR3 is TGTGCCAGCAGCTTAGGAACGGGCGAGCAGTACTTC.

The V call is TRBV11-3, the J call TRBJ2-2; 11 nucleotides line up with TRBD2. This CDR3 contains 15 residues. Germline-derived CDR1 and CDR2 are SGHNT and YENEEA. Trimming removed 4 bases from V and 8 bases from J; junction bases left unmatched: 6. CDR3 in DNA: TGTGCCAGCAGCTCGGTAGCGGGAGGGAGAGGGGAGCTGTTTTTT. The encoded protein is CASSSVAGGRGELFF.

This chain uses TRBV6-5 with TRBJ2-1; 11 bases are a match to TRBD2. Germline V gives CDR1 MNHEY, CDR2 SVGAGI. This CDR3 is 16 amino acids long. V gave up 2 bases and J gave up 8 bases; unmatched junction bases: 8. The CDR3 DNA is TGTGCCAGCAGTTACGCCCTAGCGGGAGGAGGCTATGAGCAGTTCTTC. Protein: CASSYALAGGGYEQFF.

The table lists this clone with a few counts. V is TRBV3-1 (or the pseudogene TRBV3-2) and J is TRBJ2-7; no definite D call. The V end was cut by 1 base, the J end by 3 bases, with 4 bases between. CDR1 and CDR2 from the germline V gene are LGHDT and YNNKEL (reference sequence). The CDR3 runs to 12 residues. The DNA for the CDR3 is TGTGCCAGCAGCCAAGGCGGCTACGAGCAGTACTTC. This codes for CASSQGGYEQYF.

The V call is TRBV19, the J call TRBJ1-1; the match to TRBD1 covers 8 bases. The germline V gene has CDR1 LNHDA and CDR2 SQIVND (reference sequence). Trimming removed 5 bases from V and 1 base from J; junction bases left unmatched: 9. The length of the CDR3 is 16 residues. This CDR3 is CASSPRTGGRNTEAFF. The CDR3 DNA sequence: TGTGCCAGTAGTCCCAGAACAGGGGGGAGGAACACTGAAGCTTTCTTT.